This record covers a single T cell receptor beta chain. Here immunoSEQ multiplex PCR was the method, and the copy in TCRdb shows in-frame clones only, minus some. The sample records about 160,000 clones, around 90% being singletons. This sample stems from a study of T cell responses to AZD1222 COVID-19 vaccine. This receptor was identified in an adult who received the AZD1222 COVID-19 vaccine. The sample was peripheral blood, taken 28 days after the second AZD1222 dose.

Here the CDR3 reads CASSPGTVNEKLFF. DNA of the CDR3: TGTGCCAGCTCACCCGGGACGGTTAATGAAAAACTGTTTTTT. V gene TRBV18 combines with J gene TRBJ1-4, with D perhaps TRBD1 (5 bases). The CDR3 spans 14 residues. V was clipped by 3 bases and J by 4 bases, with 9 bases between them. Germline V gives CDR1 KGHSH, CDR2 LQKENI.